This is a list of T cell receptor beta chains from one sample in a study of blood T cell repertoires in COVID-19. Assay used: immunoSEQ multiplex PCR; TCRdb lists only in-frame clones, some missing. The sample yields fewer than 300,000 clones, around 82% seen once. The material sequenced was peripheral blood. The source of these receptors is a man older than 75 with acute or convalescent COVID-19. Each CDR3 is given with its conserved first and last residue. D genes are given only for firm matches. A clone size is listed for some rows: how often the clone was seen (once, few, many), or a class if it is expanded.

cdr3_aa: CASSGLTSGGGHEQFF
cdr3_nt: TGCGCCAGCAGCGGACTGACTAGCGGGGGAGGGCATGAGCAGTTCTTC
j_call: TRBJ2-1
clone_size: NA
v_call: TRBV5-1
d_call: TRBD2

cdr3_aa: CASSGTGGWSKNIQYF
cdr3_nt: TGTGCCAGCAGTGGTACAGGGGGCTGGTCCAAAAACATTCAGTACTTC
j_call: TRBJ2-4
clone_size: NA
v_call: TRBV25-1
d_call: TRBD1

cdr3_aa: CASNDRGHQGKTQYF
cdr3_nt: TGCGCCAGCAATGACAGGGGCCACCAAGGGAAGACCCAGTACTTC
j_call: TRBJ2-5
clone_size: NA
v_call: TRBV23-1
d_call: TRBD1

cdr3_aa: CASSQDGTSWEETQYF
cdr3_nt: TGTGCCAGCAGCCAAGATGGGACTAGTTGGGAAGAGACCCAGTACTTC
j_call: TRBJ2-5
clone_size: NA
v_call: TRBV3-1/TRBV3-2
d_call: TRBD2

cdr3_aa: CSVGRTGVYEQYF
cdr3_nt: TGCAGCGTTGGTAGGACAGGGGTCTACGAGCAGTACTTC
j_call: TRBJ2-7
clone_size: NA
v_call: TRBV29-1
d_call: TRBD1

cdr3_aa: CASSFGQGNYGYTF
cdr3_nt: TGTGCCAGCAGCTTCGGGCAGGGTAACTATGGCTACACCTTC
j_call: TRBJ1-2
clone_size: NA
v_call: TRBV7-9
d_call: NA

cdr3_aa: CASSSGTGAINQPQHF
cdr3_nt: TGTGCCAGCAGCTCAGGGACAGGGGCGATCAATCAGCCCCAGCATTTT
j_call: TRBJ1-5
clone_size: NA
v_call: TRBV7-2
d_call: TRBD1

cdr3_aa: CASSLSQGNYGYTF
cdr3_nt: TGCGCCAGCAGCCTTTCACAGGGTAACTATGGCTACACCTTC
j_call: TRBJ1-2
clone_size: NA
v_call: TRBV5-1
d_call: NA

cdr3_aa: CASSLGQSRPLHF
cdr3_nt: TGTGCCAGCAGCTTGGGACAGTCGAGGCCCCTCCACTTT
j_call: TRBJ1-6
clone_size: NA
v_call: TRBV5-6
d_call: NA

cdr3_aa: CASGHRGLSGNTIYF
cdr3_nt: TGTGCCAGCGGTCACCGGGGACTCTCTGGAAACACCATATATTTT
j_call: TRBJ1-3
clone_size: NA
v_call: TRBV5-5
d_call: NA

cdr3_aa: CASSNLGGGRTDTQYF
cdr3_nt: TGTGCCAGTAGTAACCTCGGCGGGGGACGCACAGATACGCAGTATTTT
j_call: TRBJ2-3
clone_size: NA
v_call: TRBV19
d_call: TRBD2

cdr3_aa: CASSLGDIPRYTF
cdr3_nt: TGTGCCAGCAGCTTGGGGGACATTCCCCGCTACACCTTC
j_call: TRBJ1-2
clone_size: NA
v_call: TRBV7-9
d_call: NA

cdr3_aa: CASSVTITDTQYF
cdr3_nt: TGTGCCAGTAGTGTGACTATCACAGATACGCAGTATTTT
j_call: TRBJ2-3
clone_size: NA
v_call: TRBV19
d_call: NA

cdr3_aa: CASRPRAGGYEQYF
cdr3_nt: TGTGCCAGCAGACCAAGGGCAGGGGGTTACGAGCAGTACTTC
j_call: TRBJ2-7
clone_size: NA
v_call: TRBV6-1
d_call: TRBD1

cdr3_aa: CASSLGAGADTQYF
cdr3_nt: TGTGCCAGCAGCTTGGGGGCAGGGGCAGATACGCAGTATTTT
j_call: TRBJ2-3
clone_size: NA
v_call: TRBV5-4
d_call: NA

cdr3_aa: CASSLRSGGRNEQFF
cdr3_nt: TGTGCCAGCAGCTTGAGGTCGGGGGGGCGAAATGAGCAGTTCTTC
j_call: TRBJ2-1
clone_size: NA
v_call: TRBV5-6
d_call: TRBD2

cdr3_aa: CASSTRWSGGTDTQYF
cdr3_nt: TGTGCCAGTAGTACCCGATGGAGCGGGGGCACAGATACGCAGTATTTT
j_call: TRBJ2-3
clone_size: NA
v_call: TRBV19
d_call: TRBD2

cdr3_aa: CASMSTATTEKLFF
cdr3_nt: TGTGCCAGTATGAGCACAGCCACGACTGAAAAACTGTTTTTT
j_call: TRBJ1-4
clone_size: NA
v_call: TRBV19
d_call: NA

cdr3_aa: CASSLGMVGDFGEKLFF
cdr3_nt: TGTGCCAGCAGCCTCGGAATGGTAGGGGACTTTGGTGAAAAACTGTTTTTT
j_call: TRBJ1-4
clone_size: NA
v_call: TRBV4-2
d_call: NA

cdr3_aa: CASTALGGGSYEQYF
cdr3_nt: TGTGCCAGCACCGCTTTGGGAGGGGGTTCCTACGAGCAGTACTTC
j_call: TRBJ2-7
clone_size: NA
v_call: TRBV6-5
d_call: NA

cdr3_aa: CASSEGTGFPTDTQYF
cdr3_nt: TGCGCCAGCAGCGAAGGGACAGGGTTTCCCACAGATACGCAGTATTTT
j_call: TRBJ2-3
clone_size: NA
v_call: TRBV5-1
d_call: TRBD1

cdr3_aa: CASSEASGNYNEQFF
cdr3_nt: TGCGCCAGCAGTGAGGCTAGCGGAAACTACAATGAGCAGTTCTTC
j_call: TRBJ2-1
clone_size: NA
v_call: TRBV10-1
d_call: TRBD2

cdr3_aa: CASQTGARDSPLHF
cdr3_nt: TGTGCCAGTCAGACAGGGGCGAGGGATTCACCCCTCCACTTT
j_call: TRBJ1-6
clone_size: NA
v_call: TRBV19
d_call: TRBD1

cdr3_aa: CASRSGLSQETQYF
cdr3_nt: TGCGCCAGCAGGTCGGGACTGTCGCAAGAGACCCAGTACTTC
j_call: TRBJ2-5
clone_size: NA
v_call: TRBV5-1
d_call: NA

cdr3_aa: CASSKGQGVDQPQHF
cdr3_nt: TGTGCCAGCAGTAAAGGACAGGGGGTCGATCAGCCCCAGCATTTT
j_call: TRBJ1-5
clone_size: NA
v_call: TRBV5-4
d_call: TRBD1

cdr3_aa: CASSALGDEQYF
cdr3_nt: TGCGCCAGCAGTGCCCTAGGGGACGAGCAGTACTTC
j_call: TRBJ2-7
clone_size: once
v_call: TRBV10-2
d_call: NA

cdr3_aa: CASSVGGVLVYEQYF
cdr3_nt: TGTGCCAGCAGCGTAGGCGGGGTCCTCGTCTACGAGCAGTACTTC
j_call: TRBJ2-7
clone_size: NA
v_call: TRBV9
d_call: NA

cdr3_aa: CASSLVVIAGEQFF
cdr3_nt: TGCGCCAGCAGCTTGGTGGTGATCGCCGGGGAGCAGTTCTTC
j_call: TRBJ2-1
clone_size: NA
v_call: TRBV5-1
d_call: NA

cdr3_aa: CASSLSGSLNTEAFF
cdr3_nt: TGTGCCAGCAGTTTAAGCGGCAGCTTGAACACTGAAGCTTTCTTT
j_call: TRBJ1-1
clone_size: NA
v_call: TRBV28
d_call: NA

cdr3_aa: CASSIDLTGYSNQPQHF
cdr3_nt: TGTGCCAGTAGTATAGATCTAACGGGGTACAGCAATCAGCCCCAGCATTTT
j_call: TRBJ1-5
clone_size: once
v_call: TRBV19
d_call: NA

cdr3_aa: CASSLREPNRGRYEQYF
cdr3_nt: TGTGCCAGCAGTTTACGCGAACCAAACAGGGGGCGCTACGAGCAGTACTTC
j_call: TRBJ2-7
clone_size: NA
v_call: TRBV27
d_call: TRBD1

cdr3_aa: CASSSPGNLNTEAFF
cdr3_nt: TGTGCCAGCAGCTCGCCGGGGAATTTGAACACTGAAGCTTTCTTT
j_call: TRBJ1-1
clone_size: NA
v_call: TRBV5-6
d_call: NA

cdr3_aa: CSAREFNEQYF
cdr3_nt: TGCAGTGCTAGGGAGTTCAACGAGCAGTACTTC
j_call: TRBJ2-7
clone_size: NA
v_call: TRBV20-1
d_call: NA

cdr3_aa: CATSDPSGTSGHEQFF
cdr3_nt: TGTGCCACCAGTGATCCTTCCGGGACTAGTGGCCATGAGCAGTTCTTC
j_call: TRBJ2-1
clone_size: NA
v_call: TRBV24-1
d_call: TRBD2

cdr3_aa: CASSLSASINQPQHF
cdr3_nt: TGTGCCAGCAGTTTATCGGCCAGTATCAATCAGCCCCAGCATTTT
j_call: TRBJ1-5
clone_size: NA
v_call: TRBV27
d_call: NA

cdr3_aa: CAWSGTSSGKETQYF
cdr3_nt: TGTGCCTGGAGTGGGACTTCTAGCGGGAAAGAGACCCAGTACTTC
j_call: TRBJ2-5
clone_size: NA
v_call: TRBV30
d_call: TRBD2

cdr3_aa: CASSPATGVPGELFF
cdr3_nt: TGTGCCAGCTCACCGGCTACAGGGGTCCCCGGGGAGCTGTTTTTT
j_call: TRBJ2-2
clone_size: once
v_call: TRBV18
d_call: TRBD1

cdr3_aa: CASNRQGDWEQYF
cdr3_nt: TGTGCCAGCAACCGACAGGGGGATTGGGAGCAGTACTTC
j_call: TRBJ2-7
clone_size: NA
v_call: TRBV2
d_call: TRBD1

cdr3_aa: CASSWDLTGGAGYTF
cdr3_nt: TGCGCCAGCAGCTGGGACTTAACAGGGGGCGCGGGCTACACCTTC
j_call: TRBJ1-2
clone_size: NA
v_call: TRBV5-1
d_call: TRBD1

cdr3_aa: CASSSVQGRNTEAFF
cdr3_nt: TGTGCCAGCAGCTCAGTCCAGGGAAGGAACACTGAAGCTTTCTTT
j_call: TRBJ1-1
clone_size: many
v_call: TRBV11-2
d_call: NA

cdr3_aa: CSASGAMNTEAFF
cdr3_nt: TGCAGTGCTAGTGGGGCAATGAACACTGAAGCTTTCTTT
j_call: TRBJ1-1
clone_size: NA
v_call: TRBV20-1
d_call: NA

cdr3_aa: CASSLGQNTGELFF
cdr3_nt: TGCGCCAGCAGCCTGGGACAGAACACCGGGGAGCTGTTTTTT
j_call: TRBJ2-2
clone_size: NA
v_call: TRBV5-1
d_call: NA

cdr3_aa: CASSLAGGGKTQYF
cdr3_nt: TGTGCCAGCAGCCTCGCAGGGGGCGGAAAGACCCAGTACTTC
j_call: TRBJ2-5
clone_size: few
v_call: TRBV13
d_call: TRBD1

cdr3_aa: CASSTGTSGNRYEQYF
cdr3_nt: TGTGCCAGCAGTACCGGGACTAGCGGGAATAGGTACGAGCAGTACTTC
j_call: TRBJ2-7
clone_size: NA
v_call: TRBV3-1/TRBV3-2
d_call: TRBD2

cdr3_aa: CASSRTGSAGFF
cdr3_nt: TGTGCCAGCAGCAGAACAGGGTCCGCAGGGTTCTTC
j_call: TRBJ2-1
clone_size: NA
v_call: TRBV5-6
d_call: NA

cdr3_aa: CSVDRQTTGELFF
cdr3_nt: TGCAGCGTTGACAGACAGACCACCGGGGAGCTGTTTTTT
j_call: TRBJ2-2
clone_size: NA
v_call: TRBV29-1
d_call: NA

cdr3_aa: CAHHGGYGYTF
cdr3_nt: TGTGCCCATCATGGGGGGTATGGCTACACCTTC
j_call: TRBJ1-2
clone_size: NA
v_call: TRBV30
d_call: NA

cdr3_aa: CASRSGGLGTGELFF
cdr3_nt: TGTGCCAGCAGGTCGGGAGGGCTCGGCACCGGGGAGCTGTTTTTT
j_call: TRBJ2-2
clone_size: once
v_call: TRBV6-5
d_call: TRBD2

cdr3_aa: CASSDSGYEQYF
cdr3_nt: TGTGCCAGTAGCGACTCGGGATACGAGCAGTACTTC
j_call: TRBJ2-7
clone_size: NA
v_call: TRBV19
d_call: NA

cdr3_aa: CASTPGGGGTGELFF
cdr3_nt: TGTGCCAGTACCCCGGGAGGGGGCGGCACCGGGGAGCTGTTTTTT
j_call: TRBJ2-2
clone_size: once
v_call: TRBV19
d_call: NA

cdr3_aa: CASSSGGTAYNEQFF
cdr3_nt: TGCGCCAGCAGCTCTGGGGGGACAGCTTACAATGAGCAGTTCTTC
j_call: TRBJ2-1
clone_size: NA
v_call: TRBV5-1
d_call: NA

cdr3_aa: CASSLGRGGNEKLFF
cdr3_nt: TGCGCCAGCAGCTTGGGAAGGGGTGGTAATGAAAAACTGTTTTTT
j_call: TRBJ1-4
clone_size: NA
v_call: TRBV5-1
d_call: NA

cdr3_aa: CATSRDAAEIIGYTF
cdr3_nt: TGTGCCACCAGCAGAGATGCCGCCGAGATCATCGGCTACACCTTC
j_call: TRBJ1-2
clone_size: NA
v_call: TRBV15
d_call: NA

cdr3_aa: CASSLLGGVGTGELFF
cdr3_nt: TGTGCCAGCAGTTTATTAGGAGGGGTGGGCACCGGGGAGCTGTTTTTT
j_call: TRBJ2-2
clone_size: NA
v_call: TRBV28
d_call: NA

cdr3_aa: CASSSQGGVQETQYF
cdr3_nt: TGCGCCAGCAGCTCACAGGGTGGAGTCCAAGAGACCCAGTACTTC
j_call: TRBJ2-5
clone_size: once
v_call: TRBV5-1
d_call: NA